A selection of T cell receptor beta chains follows, all from one sample in a study of cytomegalovirus exposure and HLA in healthy donors. TCRdb's table, derived via immunoSEQ multiplex PCR, lists solely in-frame clones and lacks some. Here the sample spans some 90,000 clones, around 80% being singletons. Specimen: PBMCs. The source is a middle-aged man in good health and CMV-seronegative. CDR3s include the opening cysteine and the closing phenylalanine or tryptophan. The D gene is left open where the match is weak. The size field is filled for only some rows; it gives once, few, many or a size class.

TRBD1	TRBV6-1	NA	TRBJ2-7	CASSVSQGAREQYF	TGTGCCAGCAGTGTATCGCAGGGGGCGAGGGAGCAGTACTTC
TRBD1	TRBV5-4	few	TRBJ2-7	CASSTGQGLTWQYF	TGTGCCAGCAGCACGGGACAGGGGCTTACTTGGCAGTACTTC
NA	TRBV27	NA	TRBJ1-4	CASSFSPTNEKLFF	TGTGCCAGCAGTTTTTCTCCAACTAATGAAAAACTGTTTTTT
NA	TRBV11-3	NA	TRBJ2-3	CASSLDHGDTQYF	TGTGCCAGCAGCTTAGATCACGGAGATACGCAGTATTTT
TRBD1	TRBV6-1	NA	TRBJ1-1	CASSHRGPRTEAFF	TGTGCCAGCAGTCACAGGGGGCCGCGCACTGAAGCTTTCTTT
NA	TRBV11-3	NA	TRBJ2-1	CASSTTGTIEQFF	TGTGCCAGCAGCACCACAGGGACAATTGAGCAGTTCTTC
NA	TRBV27	NA	TRBJ1-2	CASSLSGGAVYGYTF	TGTGCCAGCAGTTTATCTGGGGGCGCGGTCTATGGCTACACCTTC
NA	TRBV7-9	NA	TRBJ1-1	CASSLLVGDTEAFF	TGTGCCAGCAGCTTATTGGTTGGAGACACTGAAGCTTTCTTT
NA	TRBV27	NA	TRBJ1-1	CASSLSNAAREAFF	TGTGCCAGCAGTTTATCGAATGCTGCGAGAGAAGCTTTCTTT
TRBD1	TRBV6-1	once	TRBJ2-7	CASRGGGRSYEQYF	TGTGCCAGCAGAGGGGGCGGGCGGTCCTACGAGCAGTACTTC
NA	TRBV7-2	NA	TRBJ1-3	CASSSGETGNTIYF	TGTGCCAGCAGCTCGGGGGAGACTGGAAACACCATATATTTT
NA	TRBV28	NA	TRBJ2-5	CASGPRGETQYF	TGTGCCAGTGGACCAAGGGGGGAGACCCAGTACTTC
NA	TRBV28	NA	TRBJ2-7	CASSLPASFSYEQYF	TGTGCCAGCAGTTTACCCGCTAGCTTCTCCTACGAGCAGTACTTC
TRBD1	TRBV15	NA	TRBJ2-2	CATSPQGQGLTGELFF	TGTGCCACCAGCCCGCAGGGACAGGGTCTTACCGGGGAGCTGTTTTTT
TRBD2	TRBV7-6	NA	TRBJ2-1	CASSLAAGGLFEQFF	TGTGCCAGCAGCTTAGCAGCGGGGGGGCTTTTTGAGCAGTTCTTC
NA	TRBV14	NA	TRBJ1-5	CASSPGYGNQPQHF	TGTGCCAGCAGCCCAGGGTACGGCAATCAGCCCCAGCATTTT
NA	TRBV6-1	few	TRBJ2-2	CASTRRAGELFF	TGTGCCAGCACCCGGCGGGCCGGGGAGCTGTTTTTT
NA	TRBV28	NA	TRBJ2-2	CASSLTPIEGELFF	TGTGCCAGCAGTTTGACACCGATCGAAGGGGAGCTGTTTTTT
NA	TRBV30	NA	TRBJ2-6	CAWGTGSGANVLTF	TGTGCCTGGGGTACAGGCTCTGGGGCCAACGTCCTGACTTTC
TRBD1	TRBV23-1	NA	TRBJ1-2	CASSQPGQLYGYTF	TGCGCCAGCAGTCAGCCGGGACAGCTCTATGGCTACACCTTC
NA	TRBV7-2	NA	TRBJ1-3	CASSFEGRTGNTIYF	TGTGCCAGCAGCTTTGAGGGAAGAACTGGAAACACCATATATTTT
TRBD2	TRBV10-3	NA	TRBJ2-7	CAISSRLAASYEQYF	TGTGCCATCAGTTCGAGACTAGCGGCCTCCTACGAGCAGTACTTC
TRBD2	TRBV19	NA	TRBJ2-1	CASSTIAGGGNEQFF	TGTGCCAGTAGTACAATAGCGGGGGGGGGCAATGAGCAGTTCTTC
TRBD1	TRBV14	few	TRBJ2-5	CASSLRQGVRETQYF	TGTGCCAGCAGCCTTAGACAGGGGGTACGGGAGACCCAGTACTTC
TRBD1	TRBV30	few	TRBJ2-3	CAWQTGGADTQYF	TGTGCCTGGCAGACAGGGGGCGCAGATACGCAGTATTTT
TRBD2	TRBV2	once	TRBJ2-7	CASKKTSGGSSYEQYF	TGTGCCAGCAAGAAGACTAGCGGGGGCAGCTCCTACGAGCAGTACTTC
NA	TRBV2	NA	TRBJ2-2	CASSDAGTGELFF	TGTGCCAGCAGTGATGCGGGGACCGGGGAGCTGTTTTTT
TRBD1	TRBV9	NA	TRBJ2-7	CASSLGTESYEQYF	TGTGCCAGCAGCTTAGGGACAGAGTCCTACGAGCAGTACTTC
TRBD1	TRBV5-1	NA	TRBJ2-5	CASSPGQGAGETQYF	TGCGCCAGCAGCCCGGGACAGGGGGCTGGAGAGACCCAGTACTTC
NA	TRBV5-6	NA	TRBJ2-7	CASSQGFFSEQYF	TGTGCCAGCAGCCAGGGGTTTTTCTCCGAGCAATACTTC
TRBD2	TRBV11-2	NA	TRBJ2-1	CASSLFTGGYNEQFF	TGTGCCAGCAGCTTATTTACGGGGGGCTACAATGAGCAGTTCTTC
NA	TRBV5-1	NA	TRBJ2-7	CASSLTTGGTYEQYF	TGCGCCAGCAGCTTGACGACAGGTGGGACCTACGAGCAGTACTTC
TRBD1	TRBV6-5	few	TRBJ1-3	CASRGTGTKGDTIYF	TGTGCCAGCAGGGGGACAGGGACCAAGGGAGACACCATATATTTT
TRBD1	TRBV5-1	few	TRBJ2-1	CASSFIPGQVDNEQFF	TGCGCCAGCAGCTTCATACCGGGACAGGTGGACAATGAGCAGTTCTTC
NA	TRBV19	NA	TRBJ2-2	CASSIMIGLNTGELFF	TGTGCCAGTAGTATTATGATTGGCTTAAACACCGGGGAGCTGTTTTTT
TRBD1	TRBV9	NA	TRBJ1-6	CASSPQGTSPLHF	TGTGCCAGCAGCCCACAGGGGACTTCACCCCTCCACTTT
NA	TRBV30	NA	TRBJ1-5	CAWSRRGKNNQPQHF	TGTGCCTGGAGTAGGAGGGGCAAGAACAATCAGCCCCAGCATTTT
TRBD2	TRBV9	NA	TRBJ2-3	CASSPRLAGGVGTDTQYF	TGTGCCAGCAGCCCAAGACTAGCGGGGGGGGTGGGAACAGATACGCAGTATTTT
TRBD2	TRBV6-5	few	TRBJ2-7	CASSWTSGYEQYF	TGTGCCAGCAGTTGGACTAGCGGCTACGAGCAGTACTTC
NA	TRBV27	NA	TRBJ1-4	CASSLRTNEKLFF	TGTGCCAGCAGTTTACGGACTAATGAAAAACTGTTTTTT
NA	TRBV13	NA	TRBJ2-7	CASSLARYEQYF	TGTGCCAGCAGCTTAGCCCGCTACGAGCAGTACTTC
NA	TRBV10-3	NA	TRBJ2-7	CAISEVTGSEQYF	TGTGCCATCAGTGAAGTAACGGGTAGCGAGCAGTACTTC
TRBD2	TRBV15	NA	TRBJ2-5	CATSREGRGGQETQYF	TGTGCCACCAGCAGAGAAGGGCGGGGGGGCCAAGAGACCCAGTACTTC
NA	TRBV6-1	NA	TRBJ1-2	CASSEGGAVYGYTF	TGTGCCAGCAGTGAGGGGGGGGCGGTCTATGGCTACACCTTC
NA	TRBV9	NA	TRBJ2-2	CASSARGGTGELFF	TGTGCCAGCAGCGCCCGAGGAGGCACCGGGGAGCTGTTTTTT
TRBD1	TRBV5-5	NA	TRBJ2-2	CASKPSGQGFAGELFF	TGTGCCAGCAAACCTTCGGGACAGGGTTTCGCCGGGGAGCTGTTTTTT
NA	TRBV6-5	few	TRBJ1-2	CASTAGLNYGYTF	TGTGCCAGCACCGCAGGTTTGAACTATGGCTACACCTTC
NA	TRBV4-1	NA	TRBJ1-5	CASSQDSEGGNQPQHF	TGCGCCAGCAGCCAAGATTCGGAAGGGGGAAATCAGCCCCAGCATTTT
NA	TRBV29-1	NA	TRBJ2-5	CSVDPQGKTQYF	TGCAGCGTTGACCCTCAGGGGAAGACCCAGTACTTC
TRBD2	TRBV7-9	NA	TRBJ2-1	CASSSRLTSGGANEQFF	TGTGCCAGCAGCTCCCGACTGACTAGCGGGGGGGCAAATGAGCAGTTCTTC
NA	TRBV7-3	NA	TRBJ2-2	CASSSVSAGELFF	TGTGCCAGCAGCTCGGTCTCGGCCGGGGAGCTGTTTTTT